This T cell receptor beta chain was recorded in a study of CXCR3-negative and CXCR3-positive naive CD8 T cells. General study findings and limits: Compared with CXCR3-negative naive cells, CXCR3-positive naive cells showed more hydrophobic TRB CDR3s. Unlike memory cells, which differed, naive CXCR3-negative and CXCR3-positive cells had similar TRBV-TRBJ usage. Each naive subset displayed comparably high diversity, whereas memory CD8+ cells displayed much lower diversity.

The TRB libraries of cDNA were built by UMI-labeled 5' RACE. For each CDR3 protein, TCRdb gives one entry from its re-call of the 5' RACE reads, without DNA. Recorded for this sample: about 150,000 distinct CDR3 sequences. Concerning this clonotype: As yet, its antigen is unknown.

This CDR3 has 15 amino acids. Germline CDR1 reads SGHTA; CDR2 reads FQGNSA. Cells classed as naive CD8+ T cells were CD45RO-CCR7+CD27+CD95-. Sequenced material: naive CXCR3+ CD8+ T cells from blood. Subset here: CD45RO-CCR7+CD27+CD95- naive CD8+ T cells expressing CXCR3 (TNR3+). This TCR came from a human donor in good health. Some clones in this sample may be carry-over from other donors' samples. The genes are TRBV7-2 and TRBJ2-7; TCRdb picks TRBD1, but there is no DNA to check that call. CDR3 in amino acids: CASSRVGAEGYEQYF.